This T cell receptor (beta chain) was captured by sequencing in a study of blood T cell repertoires in COVID-19. Study as a whole: Sample material is recorded as cDNA or gDNA derived from T cells, B-cell-depleted T cells, or PBMCs.

The germline gives CDR1 SQVTM, CDR2 ANQGSEA. This CDR3 is 11 amino acids long. V lost 5 bases to trimming and J lost 11 bases, with 15 bases between them. In the original analysis: The authors estimated nucleated cell counts from reference gene primer amplification. Assay: immunoSEQ multiplex PCR; the TCRdb copy retains only in-frame clones and omits some. V and J calls and clone size are as listed in that table; D and trimming were resolved from the DNA. This sample yields some 200,000 clones, of which around 88% are seen a single time; more than 1.4% belongs to the top ten. V gene TRBV29-1 combines with J gene TRBJ1-1, with D possibly being TRBD1 (5 bases). Sequenced input: peripheral blood. The sequence was obtained from a man in his late teens or twenties with active or convalescent COVID-19. The CDR3 DNA reads as TGCAGCGTTACCCTCACCCGGGGGGCTTTCTTT. This translates into CSVTLTRGAFF.